Following are 7 T cell receptor beta chains from one sample sequenced in a study of technical replicates of blood from a handful of donors. The assay was immunoSEQ multiplex PCR, and TCRdb's table has in-frame clones only and misses some. Among tens of thousands of clones listed, 90% to 95% were seen once. The material sequenced was T cells isolated from PBMCs. The receptor source for this set is a human donor in good health.

The chain carries TRBV4-1 and TRBJ2-7; perhaps TRBD2 as D (6 bases). This CDR3 has 16 amino acids. From germline, CDR1 is MGHRA and CDR2 YSYEKL. V was shortened by 0 bases and J by 2 bases, with 14 bases between the two germline ends. The CDR3 bases are TGCGCCAGCAGCCAAGATTCGTCTAGCGCGGCCTACGAGCAGTACTTC. It translates to CASSQDSSSAAYEQYF.

The chain is built from TRBV5-1 and TRBJ2-1; 10 positions agree with TRBD2. Germline V gene lookup returns CDR1 SGHRS and CDR2 YFSETQ. J lost 6 bases, V lost 7 bases, and 10 bases had no gene match. There are 15 residues in the CDR3. CDR3 in DNA: TGCGCCAGCGGCGAAGGACTAGCGGATTTCAATGAGCAGTTCTTC. It yields the protein CASGEGLADFNEQFF.

This clone occurred once. The chain carries TRBV6-1 and TRBJ2-2; 8 positions match TRBD1. CDR1 and CDR2 (germline): MNHNS, SASEGT. CDR3 size: 18 residues. J gave up 8 bases and V 0 bases, and 14 bases lay outside the gene matches. CDR3 amino acids: CASSEAVTAGGRSGELFF. In DNA, the CDR3 is TGTGCCAGCAGTGAAGCGGTTACGGCAGGGGGCAGGTCGGGGGAGCTGTTTTTT.

As regards this clone: The same CDR3 arises from other DNA sequences in this sample as well. V is TRBV5-4 and J is TRBJ2-7; 10 bases are a match to TRBD2. The V gene end was trimmed by 0 bases and the J gene end by 5 bases; junction bases not matched to a gene: 2. Per germline, CDR1 SGHNT and CDR2 YYREEE (reference sequence). The CDR3 has 14 residues. The CDR3 is CASSLGLAGDEQYF. CDR3 in DNA: TGTGCCAGCAGCTTGGGGCTAGCGGGAGACGAGCAGTACTTC.

The chain recombines TRBV5-4 with TRBJ2-7, with TRBD1 matching over 8 bases. CDR3 length: 16 amino acids. Germline CDR1 and CDR2: SGHNT and YYREEE (reference sequence). V was clipped by 5 bases and J by 6 bases; unmatched bases: 16. This chain's CDR3 is CASSSQIRDRFGEQYF. The CDR3 DNA follows: TGTGCCAGCAGTTCCCAAATCCGGGACAGGTTTGGCGAGCAGTACTTC.

The chain is built from TRBV27 and TRBJ2-7, with TRBD2 identical over 11 bases. CDR1 and CDR2 from the germline V gene are MNHEY and SMNVEV (reference sequence). The CDR3 loop spans 15 amino acids. Trimming cost V 6 bases and J 2 bases; bases outside gene matches: 6. CDR3 in DNA: TGTGCCAGCAGCCCGACTAGCGGGACCGCCTACGAGCAGTACTTC. Translated, it gives CASSPTSGTAYEQYF.

This rearrangement joins TRBV6-5 to TRBJ1-2, with 7 bases matching TRBD1. CDR1 MNHEY and CDR2 SVGAGI come from the germline V gene. The J segment lost 4 bases and the V segment lost 4 bases, leaving 12 bases of the junction unmatched. The CDR3 sequence is 16 residues long. The CDR3 nucleotides are TGTGCCAGCAGTTCGGGACAGTCAGACTTCCTCTATGGCTACACCTTC. This sequence encodes CASSSGQSDFLYGYTF.